These T cell receptor beta chains were read from a single sample in a study of CD8+CD57+ T cells in acquired aplastic anemia. One entry per CDR3 protein results from TCRdb running MiXCR on the reads. Found here are hundreds of thousands of distinct CDR3 sequences, around 50% of them singletons; the top ten hold 15% to 20%. Sample: sorted CD4+, CD8+, or CD8+CD57+ T cells (not recorded which) from PBMCs. Receptor source: a human donor with aplastic anemia. Both conserved end residues are part of each CDR3. A D gene is named only where the DNA matches it firmly. Clone size is stated in some rows and not others, as once, few, many or a class when expanded.

j_call v_call d_call cdr3_length clone_size cdr3_nt cdr3_aa
TRBJ2-3 TRBV7-2 TRBD2 18 many TGTGCCAGCAGCCGACTCCGAAGCGGGGGGGGCATTTCAGATACGCAGTATTTT CASSRLRSGGGISDTQYF
TRBJ1-2 TRBV6-1 . 13 many TGTGCCAGCAGCCCGCAGGTGAACTATGGCTACACCTTC CASSPQVNYGYTF
TRBJ1-2 TRBV3-1 . 15 . TGTGCCAGCAGCCAAGCTCCAGGGTCGGGCTATGGCTACACCTTC CASSQAPGSGYGYTF
TRBJ2-5 TRBV5-1 . 12 many TGTGCCAGCAGCTTAGACCAAGAGACCCAGTACTTC CASSLDQETQYF
TRBJ2-7 TRBV12-3/TRBV12-4 . 14 few TGTGCCAGCAGCCGAGGGCCCGACCGGTACGAGCAGTACTTC CASSRGPDRYEQYF
TRBJ2-5 TRBV5-6 . 12 . TGTGCCAGCAGCTTGACTGACAGGCCCCAGTACTTC CASSLTDRPQYF
TRBJ1-4 TRBV19 . 14 . TGTGCCAGTAGGGGGCCGGGCCCGAATGAAAAACTGTTTTTT CASRGPGPNEKLFF
TRBJ2-2 TRBV10-1 TRBD1 13 many TGCGCCAGCAGTGGACAGGGTACCGGGGAGCTGTTTTTT CASSGQGTGELFF
TRBJ2-1 TRBV10-2 TRBD2 15 few TGCGCCAGCATCCCAAGCGGGGGGACCTACAATGAGCAGTTCTTC CASIPSGGTYNEQFF
TRBJ2-7 TRBV20-1 TRBD1 17 . TGCAGTGCTCCTCCGACCCCGGGACAGGGGCCTCACGGAGCGCAGTACTTC CSAPPTPGQGPHGAQYF
TRBJ1-2 TRBV19 TRBD1 18 . TGCGCCAGTAGTATACCCCCTCGGACAGGGTCCTACGACTATGGCTACACCTTC CASSIPPRTGSYDYGYTF
TRBJ2-3 TRBV2 TRBD1 13 . TGTGCCAGCGAGACAGGGGTTCGGGATACGCAGTATTTT CASETGVRDTQYF
TRBJ1-1 TRBV6-5 TRBD1 15 . TGTGCCAGCAGTTATTCGGGACAGGCGACGGCTGAAGCTTTCTTT CASSYSGQATAEAFF
TRBJ1-3 TRBV18 . 15 . TGTGCCAGCTCACCACCGACCGGGCCTGGAAACATCACATATTTT CASSPPTGPGNITYF
TRBJ2-3 TRBV19 . 14 . TGTGCCAGCAGTGATCCGGGAAAGGCAGATACGCAGTATTTT CASSDPGKADTQYF
TRBJ1-2 TRBV25-1 . 15 . TGTGCCAGCAGTGAATGGGGACGGGGATTGGGTGGCTACACCTTC CASSEWGRGLGGYTF
TRBJ2-7 TRBV19 . 13 . TGTGCCAGTAGTATAAGGAGGGGGGAAGAGCAGTACTTC CASSIRRGEEQYF
TRBJ1-2 TRBV7-9 . 15 . TGTGCCAGCAGCTTAGTAGGTGGAGGCAACTATGGCTACACCTTC CASSLVGGGNYGYTF
TRBJ2-3 TRBV10-3 . 14 many TGTGCCATCAGTGAGGGTCAGAGCACAGATACGCAGTATTTT CAISEGQSTDTQYF
TRBJ2-7 TRBV28 TRBD1 15 few TGTGCCAGCAGTTGGAGTGGGACAGGCGGCTACGAGCAGTACTTC CASSWSGTGGYEQYF
TRBJ2-1 TRBV6-1 . 13 . TGTGCCAGCAGTGGGCAGGGGAGGTCTGAGCAGTTCTTC CASSGQGRSEQFF
TRBJ1-3 TRBV9 . 17 many TGTGCCAGCAGCGTAGAGGGGGGGACGTACTCTGGAAACACCATATATTTT CASSVEGGTYSGNTIYF
TRBJ2-7 TRBV2 . 14 . TGTGCCAGCAGGATGGCCGGGGCAACCTACGAGCAGTACTTC CASRMAGATYEQYF
TRBJ2-7 TRBV15 . 15 once TGTGCCACCAGCAGTTACCGAGGGTCAGCCTACGAGCAGTACTTC CATSSYRGSAYEQYF
TRBJ1-5 TRBV7-2 TRBD1 15 once TGTGCCAGCAGCGGACGGACAGGGGGTTATCAGCCCCAGCATTTT CASSGRTGGYQPQHF
TRBJ2-6 TRBV6-2/TRBV6-3 . 17 . TGTGCCAGCAGCCCACAGGGCCCTTTCTCTGGGGCCAACGTCCTGACTTTC CASSPQGPFSGANVLTF
TRBJ1-6 TRBV7-2 . 15 once TGTGCCAGCAGTTTTCTACAGGGTTCTAATTCACCCCTCCACTTT CASSFLQGSNSPLHF
TRBJ1-2 TRBV30 . 12 . TGTGCCTGGTTCAAGTGGGGCTATGGCTACACCTTC CAWFKWGYGYTF
TRBJ1-2 TRBV2 TRBD1 15 . TGTGCCAGTCCCAAACAGGGGCTAGCTAACTATGGCTACACCTTC CASPKQGLANYGYTF
TRBJ2-7 TRBV5-1 TRBD1 16 few TGCGCCAGCAGCCAGTACGGGACAGGAGTTATCAACGAGCAGTACTTC CASSQYGTGVINEQYF
TRBJ2-5 TRBV7-3 . 13 . TGTGCCAGCAGCCCCGCCTTGGCGGAGACCCAGTACTTC CASSPALAETQYF
TRBJ2-5 TRBV7-9 . 16 . TGTGCCAGCAGTCTAAAGGCGGGAAGGTTCCAAGAGACCCAGTACTTC CASSLKAGRFQETQYF
TRBJ2-7 TRBV20-1 . 15 . TGCAGTGCTAGACCCTTTATAGCGGCCAACTACGAGCAGTACTTC CSARPFIAANYEQYF
TRBJ1-6 TRBV6-1 . 13 many TGTGCCAGCCTCGGGACATTTAATTCACCCCTCCACTTT CASLGTFNSPLHF
TRBJ2-5 TRBV2 TRBD1 15 . TGTGCCAGCAGTGTAGGACAGGTCGACCAAGAGACCCAGTACTTC CASSVGQVDQETQYF
TRBJ2-7 TRBV7-9 TRBD1 14 few TGTGCCAGCAGCGCCGGACAGGGGGGCGTCGAGCAGTACTTC CASSAGQGGVEQYF
TRBJ1-1 TRBV19 TRBD1 19 . TGTGCCAGTAGTATAGGGGCGACTAGCGGGGGACAGGATAACACTGAAGCTTTCTTT CASSIGATSGGQDNTEAFF
TRBJ2-3 TRBV5-6 . 15 many TGTGCCAGCAGCTTCGGGAGAAGGGGGGCAGATACGCAGTATTTT CASSFGRRGADTQYF
TRBJ1-4 TRBV12-3/TRBV12-4 . 19 . TGTGCCAGCAGTTTGGTGCCGCCTCGGGGGACCGGCTTTAATGAAAAACTGTTTTTT CASSLVPPRGTGFNEKLFF
TRBJ1-5 TRBV7-2 . 13 once TGTGCCAGCAGCTTAGCCGGCACTCAGCCCCAGCATTTT CASSLAGTQPQHF
TRBJ1-5 TRBV7-6 . 15 many TGTGCCAGCAGCTTAGGGGGGATGGGCAATCAGCCCCAGCATTTT CASSLGGMGNQPQHF
TRBJ2-7 TRBV4-1 . 13 many TGCGCCAGCAGCCTTCAGGGGCCCTACGAGCAGTACTTC CASSLQGPYEQYF
TRBJ1-5 TRBV10-3 TRBD1 15 . TGTGCCATCAGTGAGAGACAGGGAGGGGATCAGCCCCAGCATTTT CAISERQGGDQPQHF
TRBJ1-5 TRBV28 . 14 few TGTGCCAGCAGGCCCGGGACACTCAATCAGCCCCAGCATTTT CASRPGTLNQPQHF
TRBJ1-2 TRBV10-1 . 14 . TGCGCCAGCTTACGGGCCCCTCCTAACTATGGCTACACCTTC CASLRAPPNYGYTF
TRBJ1-2 TRBV5-8 TRBD1 14 many TGTGCCAGCAGCTTGGAAGGGGGCTACTATGGCTACACCTTC CASSLEGGYYGYTF
TRBJ1-2 TRBV7-2 TRBD1 15 . TGTGCCAGCAGCTTAGCATCTACAGGGGGCAGTGGCTACACCTTC CASSLASTGGSGYTF
TRBJ2-6 TRBV19 . 14 . TGTGCCAGTAGTGCTGACTCTGGGGCCAACGTCCTGACTTTC CASSADSGANVLTF
TRBJ2-5 TRBV19 TRBD1 12 many TGTGCCAGTAGACAGGGGCAAGAGACCCAGTACTTC CASRQGQETQYF
TRBJ1-2 TRBV20-1 . 17 . TGCAGTGCTCCTTTAGGGGAGGGCCTTGGCCTGGGACATGGCTACACCTTC CSAPLGEGLGLGHGYTF
TRBJ2-1 TRBV6-1 . 14 few TGTGCCAGCAGACATGATGAGTACTACAATGAGCAGTTCTTC CASRHDEYYNEQFF
TRBJ2-2 TRBV9 TRBD1 19 many TGTGCCAGCAGCGTAGCTCCCGCCCGACAGGGTCCGGACACCGGGGAGCTGTTTTTT CASSVAPARQGPDTGELFF
TRBJ2-1 TRBV20-1 . 11 . TGCAGTGCTCTTGGGGGAGAGGAGCAGTTCTTC CSALGGEEQFF
TRBJ1-2 TRBV7-9 TRBD1 19 . TGTGCCAGCAGCTTAGCGATAGGAGAGGGGGCCGAGGAGAAAGGGGGCTACACCTTC CASSLAIGEGAEEKGGYTF
TRBJ2-7 TRBV20-1 TRBD1 14 many TGCAGTGCTCAAAAAGGGGGCATCGGCGACGAGCAGTACTTC CSAQKGGIGDEQYF
TRBJ1-4 TRBV10-3 . 16 . TGTGCCAGCTCACCCCGACAGACTGCAACTAATGAAAAACTGTTTTTT CASSPRQTATNEKLFF
TRBJ2-3 TRBV6-1 TRBD2 15 once TGTGCCAGCAGTTGGGGACTAGCGGGGGGAGATACGCAGTATTTT CASSWGLAGGDTQYF